A single sample is the source of the 30 T cell receptor beta chains below, sequenced in a study of blood T cell repertoires in COVID-19 (dated by TCRdb to between 2020 and 2021). The library was made by the immunoSEQ multiplex PCR assay. TCRdb took this table from immuneACCESS and kept in-frame rearrangements with V and J called. Such tables lack part of the clones; where checked against another copy, unresolved V genes explain under half of the gap, and the rest is unexplained. The sample profile shows roughly 240,000 clones; 70% to 90% of them were found once. The ten largest clones capture more than 2.5% of the sample. The material sequenced was peripheral blood. The source is a woman aged 25 to 39 who had recovered from COVID-19.

J is TRBJ2-1 and V is TRBV5-4; the match to TRBD2 covers 11 bases. The CDR3 length is 16 residues. Trimming at V came to 4 bases and at J to 8 bases, leaving 11 bases not matched to a gene. Germline CDR1 is SGHNT and CDR2 is YYREEE (reference sequence). The DNA for the CDR3 is TGTGCCAGCAGCGCCGGAGGGCTAGCGGGGGGACATGAGCAGTTCTTC. It translates to CASSAGGLAGGHEQFF.

The chain employs TRBV6-5 and TRBJ1-6, with TRBD1 matching 8 bases. CDR1 and CDR2 (germline): MNHEY, SVGAGI. This CDR3 has 13 residues. V gave up 8 bases and J gave up 9 bases; unmatched junction bases: 6. The CDR3 bases are TGTGCCAGCGGCAGACAGGGGTCTTCACCCCTCCACTTT. Translation: CASGRQGSSPLHF.

CDR3 sequence (DNA): TGCGCCAGCAGCCGACAGACAATAAACTATGGCTACACCTTC. Its translation is CASSRQTINYGYTF. The genes are TRBV5-1 and TRBJ1-2, with a weak D call TRBD1 (5 bases). Trimming cost V 4 bases and J 2 bases, with 12 bases left between them. The CDR3 has 14 residues. CDR1 is SGHRS and CDR2 is YFSETQ in the germline V gene.

The V gene is TRBV7-9, the J gene TRBJ2-2; D not resolved. The CDR3 totals 14 residues. Germline CDR1 is SEHNR and CDR2 is FQNEAQ (reference sequence). Trimming removed 1 base from V and 1 base from J, with 4 bases in between. DNA of the CDR3: TGTGCCAGCAGCTTAGTCGGGAACACCGGGGAGCTGTTTTTT. This translates into CASSLVGNTGELFF.

The CDR3 region is CASSLQVYNEQFF. The DNA for the CDR3 is TGTGCCAGCAGCTTACAGGTTTACAATGAGCAGTTCTTC. This chain links TRBV5-6 with TRBJ2-1; perhaps TRBD1 as D (5 bases). The V gene's germline CDR1 is SGHDT and CDR2 YYEEEE. The CDR3 has 13 residues. Trimming pared 2 bases from V and 4 bases from J, leaving 7 bases between.

The chain is built from TRBV2 and TRBJ2-7; TRBD2 is a possible D gene (5 bases). There are 12 residues in the CDR3. Germline CDR1 reads SNHLY; CDR2 reads FYNNEI. Between the trimmed V and J ends, which lost 6 bases and 5 bases, there was a span of 11 bases. The CDR3 DNA is TGTGCCAGCAGGCCGGGGTACAACGAGCAGTACTTC. This encodes CASRPGYNEQYF.

The gene calls are TRBV9 and TRBJ1-6; no clear D gene. The germline CDR1 and CDR2 sequences are SGDLS and YYNGEE. The CDR3 is 13 amino acids. Trimming removed 0 bases from V and 5 bases from J, with 3 bases in between. Written as DNA, the CDR3 is TGTGCCAGCAGCGTAGGAGATAATTCACCCCTCCACTTT. Its translation is CASSVGDNSPLHF.

V and J are TRBV7-9 and TRBJ2-3; D is unresolved. This CDR3 spans 14 amino acids. V was trimmed by 7 bases and J by 4 bases, leaving 15 bases between them. Germline CDR1 SEHNR, CDR2 FQNEAQ (reference sequence). The CDR3 DNA is TGTGCCAGCACTCGAGGCAGCGACGCAGATACGCAGTATTTT. Residues: CASTRGSDADTQYF. Based on the CDR3 plus reference TRBV7-9 and TRBJ2-3, the full variable domain is DTGVSQNPRHKITKRGQNVTFRCDPISEHNRLYWYRQTLGQGPEFLTYFQNEAQLEKSRLLSDRFSAERPKGSFSTLEIQRTEQGDSAMYLCASTRGSDADTQYFGPGTRLTVL.

The genes are TRBV5-1 and TRBJ2-5, with D possibly being TRBD1 (6 bases). Per the germline V gene, CDR1 is SGHRS and CDR2 is YFSETQ. The CDR3 sequence is 14 residues long. V lost 4 bases to trimming and J lost 2 bases, with 12 bases between them. The CDR3 DNA reads as TGCGCCAGCAGCCGCGAGACAGGACAAGAGACCCAGTACTTC. Protein: CASSRETGQETQYF.

The chain recombines TRBV18 with TRBJ2-7, with 15 bases matching TRBD2. J gave up 6 bases and V 6 bases, and 9 bases lay outside the gene matches. The CDR3 has 16 residues. Germline CDR1 is KGHSH and CDR2 is LQKENI. DNA for the CDR3: TGTGCCAGCTCCCCCGGACTAGCGGGGGGGCCTTTCGAGCAGTACTTC. Translated, it gives CASSPGLAGGPFEQYF.

The chain recombines TRBV27 with TRBJ2-3, with D possibly matching TRBD2 (7 bases). The length of the CDR3 is 14 residues. In germline, CDR1 is MNHEY, CDR2 SMNVEV (reference sequence). With 2 bases removed from V and 6 bases from J, the gap between germline ends came to 12 bases. The CDR3 region has the DNA TGTGCCAGCAGTTTAGGGGGGGCACGGGATACGCAGTATTTT. The encoded protein is CASSLGGARDTQYF.

This chain uses TRBV6-1 with TRBJ2-5, with 9 bases aligning to TRBD2. V was clipped by 2 bases and J by 4 bases; unmatched bases: 8. This CDR3 is built from 16 residues. Germline V gives CDR1 MNHNS, CDR2 SASEGT. The CDR3 loop is CASSEMGAGGRETQYF. Written as DNA, the CDR3 is TGTGCCAGCAGTGAAATGGGCGCGGGGGGGCGAGAGACCCAGTACTTC.

The chain couples TRBV9 to TRBJ1-1, with D perhaps matching TRBD1 (5 bases). Trimming pared 0 bases from V and 9 bases from J, leaving 12 bases between. The CDR3 consists of 13 residues. CDR1 and CDR2 from the germline V gene are SGDLS and YYNGEE. CDR3 nucleotide sequence: TGTGCCAGCAGCGTAGCTGTGGACACCCAAGCTTTCTTT. Translating it yields CASSVAVDTQAFF.

The rearrangement uses TRBV13 and TRBJ2-5; 8 bases map to TRBD2. The J segment lost 7 bases and the V segment lost 5 bases, leaving 12 bases of the junction unmatched. The length of the CDR3 is 15 residues. Germline values: CDR1 PRHDT, CDR2 FYEKMQ (reference sequence). CDR3 coding DNA: TGTGCCAGCAGCGCGGGGGGTACCCTTGCGGGGACCCAGTACTTC. Translated: CASSAGGTLAGTQYF.

The chain uses TRBV19 and TRBJ1-4; 9 nucleotides align to TRBD1. V was clipped by 5 bases and J by 7 bases; unmatched bases: 8. From germline, CDR1 is LNHDA and CDR2 SQIVND (reference sequence). CDR3 length equals 15 residues. The CDR3 nucleotides read TGTGCCAGTAGTCCCGGGACAGGGTTTATTGAAAAACTGTTTTTT. This sequence encodes CASSPGTGFIEKLFF.

This clone turned up a few times. The chain recombines TRBV24-1 with TRBJ1-2; tentatively, D is TRBD1 (5 bases). Germline V CDR1 and CDR2: KGHDR, SFDVKD. Trimming took off 4 bases at V and 8 bases at J, with 16 bases between the two ends. The CDR3 length is 14 residues. CDR3 amino acids: CATSEPTGVIGYTF. DNA for the CDR3: TGTGCCACCAGTGAACCTACAGGAGTAATCGGCTACACCTTC.

The CDR3 spells CASSFGGQQNEQFF. CDR3 bases: TGTGCCAGCAGCTTCGGTGGACAGCAGAATGAGCAGTTCTTC. The chain employs TRBV7-2 and TRBJ2-1; a weak D match, TRBD1 (6 bases). CDR3 size: 14 residues. V was pared by 3 bases and J by 7 bases, with 13 bases between. In germline, CDR1 is SGHTA, CDR2 FQGNSA.

The rearrangement uses TRBV4-1 and TRBJ1-1; D is possibly TRBD1 (5 bases). The V end lost 1 base, the J end lost 5 bases, and 17 bases lay between the germline ends. The length of the CDR3 is 16 residues. Looked up from germline, CDR1 is MGHRA and CDR2 is YSYEKL. The CDR3 here is CASSQVGGLGPTEAFF. Written as DNA, the CDR3 is TGCGCCAGCAGCCAAGTGGGGGGGTTAGGGCCTACTGAAGCTTTCTTT.

This clone has only a few counts. This chain links TRBV18 with TRBJ2-1, with TRBD2 matching over 11 bases. The CDR3 runs 20 residues. Germline-derived CDR1 and CDR2 are KGHSH and LQKENI. Trimming at V came to 0 bases and at J to 5 bases, leaving 15 bases not matched to a gene. This CDR3 reads CASSPPGSGGVRPINNEQFF. The CDR3 DNA is TGTGCCAGCTCACCACCGGGTAGCGGGGGGGTTCGTCCTATCAACAATGAGCAGTTCTTC.

This clone rates as medium-sized. This chain links TRBV2 with TRBJ1-2; D may be TRBD1 (5 bases). V lost 2 bases and J 4 bases, leaving 14 bases between the germline ends. Per the germline V gene, CDR1 is SNHLY and CDR2 is FYNNEI. The CDR3 is 15 amino acids. The CDR3 DNA reads as TGTGCCAGCAGTGAATTCGAGGGGACTAGCTATGGCTACACCTTC. Translated: CASSEFEGTSYGYTF.

This clone has a handful of counts. The chain carries TRBV7-6 and TRBJ2-2; a weak D match, TRBD2 (5 bases). The CDR3 loop spans 15 amino acids. Between the trimmed V and J ends, which lost 0 bases and 8 bases, there was a span of 13 bases. The germline CDR1 and CDR2 sequences are SGHVS and FNYEAQ. The CDR3 sequence: CASSLAPRRGGELFF. The CDR3 nucleotides are TGTGCCAGCAGCTTAGCGCCCCGACGCGGGGGGGAGCTGTTTTTT.

The chain couples TRBV5-1 to TRBJ2-7; maybe TRBD2 (5 bases). CDR3 length: 14 amino acids. Trimming took off 2 bases at V and 5 bases at J, with 14 bases between the two ends. From germline, CDR1 is SGHRS and CDR2 YFSETQ. CDR3 bases: TGCGCCAGCAGCTTCGCGCAGTCCGGGGACGAGCAGTACTTC. Translating gives CASSFAQSGDEQYF.

In this sample, this clone turned up a few times. V gene TRBV18 combines with J gene TRBJ1-6, with TRBD1 identical over 10 bases. The CDR3 runs 16 residues. The germline V gene has CDR1 KGHSH and CDR2 LQKENI. The J segment lost 8 bases and the V segment lost 6 bases, leaving 10 bases of the junction unmatched. CDR3 nucleotide sequence: TGTGCCAGCTCCTCCACATGGGACAGGGGCGATTCACCCCTCCACTTT. Translation gives CASSSTWDRGDSPLHF.

This chain joins TRBV6-5 and TRBJ1-2; D is unresolved. The CDR3 runs to 15 residues. Germline loops: CDR1 MNHEY, CDR2 SVGAGI. Trimming took off 0 bases at V and 4 bases at J, with 12 bases between the two ends. This chain's CDR3 is CASSYSVGLVYGYTF. The CDR3 nucleotides read TGTGCCAGCAGTTACTCTGTCGGGTTAGTCTATGGCTACACCTTC.

This clone was detected only a few times. The chain joins TRBV6-5 to TRBJ2-2; tentative D call: TRBD1 (5 bases). The germline V and J ends were trimmed by 5 bases and 2 bases, with 6 bases remaining between them. The CDR3 spans 13 residues. Germline V gives CDR1 MNHEY, CDR2 SVGAGI. This CDR3 reads CASSRGNTGELFF. DNA of the CDR3: TGTGCCAGCAGTAGGGGTAACACCGGGGAGCTGTTTTTT.

The chain is built from TRBV10-2 and TRBJ2-1; no firm D call. The CDR3 is 10 amino acids. CDR1 and CDR2 (germline): WSHSY, SAAADI. V was cut by 4 bases and J by 7 bases, with 2 bases left in between. The CDR3 DNA reads TGCGCCAGCAGTGCTAATGAGCAGTTCTTC. It yields the protein CASSANEQFF.

V gene TRBV10-3 combines with J gene TRBJ2-5; TRBD1 is a possible D gene (5 bases). The V end lost 3 bases, the J end lost 4 bases, and 6 bases lay between the germline ends. CDR3 length: 12 residues. Germline V gene lookup returns CDR1 ENHRY and CDR2 SYGVKD. The CDR3 nucleotides read TGTGCCATCAGTGACAGGGCAGAGACCCAGTACTTC. Encoded protein: CAISDRAETQYF.

This clone was seen a few times. J is TRBJ2-2 and V is TRBV18, with 12 bases identical to TRBD2. The V and J ends lost 2 bases and 5 bases, in that order; junction bases with no gene match: 6. CDR3 length equals 17 residues. Germline CDR1 and CDR2: KGHSH and LQKENI. In DNA form, the CDR3 reads TGTGCCAGCTCACCAACGCCCACTAGCGGGGGGACCGGGGAGCTGTTTTTT. It yields the protein CASSPTPTSGGTGELFF.

This clone was recorded a few times. The rearrangement uses TRBV9 and TRBJ1-2; D unclear. Germline V CDR1 and CDR2: SGDLS, YYNGEE. This CDR3 contains 14 residues. V was clipped by 3 bases and J by 4 bases, with 13 bases between them. CDR3 loop: CASSAGHSGYGYTF. CDR3 sequence (DNA): TGTGCCAGCAGCGCCGGCCACTCAGGCTATGGCTACACCTTC. The variable domain in full, completed from reference TRBV9 and TRBJ1-2, reads DSGVTQTPKHLITATGQRVTLRCSPRSGDLSVYWYQQSLDQGLQFLIQYYNGEERAKGNILERFSAQQFPDLHSELNLSSLELGDSALYFCASSAGHSGYGYTFGSGTRLTVV.

The rearrangement links TRBV7-9 to TRBJ2-7, with 8 positions matching TRBD1. Germline CDR1 reads SEHNR; CDR2 reads FQNEAQ (reference sequence). The ends lost 3 bases at V and 3 bases at J; junction bases unmatched: 7. This CDR3 contains 15 residues. The CDR3 protein is CASSLGAGGFYEQYF. CDR3 in DNA: TGTGCCAGCAGCTTGGGAGCAGGGGGCTTCTACGAGCAGTACTTC.